The source of this TCR beta chain is a study of cytomegalovirus exposure and HLA in healthy donors. Study context: Earlier sequencing of about 179 million T cells yielded approximately 120 million unique TCR beta sequences.

J lost 4 bases, V lost 0 bases, and 9 bases had no gene match. CDR1 is MGHRA, CDR2 YSYEKL, per germline. This CDR3 contains 17 residues. PCR used 60 Vbeta primers and 13 Jbeta primers. Only in-frame clones appear in the TCRdb table, and some are missing; sequencing was by immunoSEQ multiplex PCR. Among tens of thousands of clones listed, more than 65% were seen once. The chain couples TRBV4-1 to TRBJ1-1, with TRBD1 identical over 9 bases. The sequencing sample was made of PBMCs. The receptor was isolated from a girl aged 2 to 10 in good health and CMV-seropositive. CDR3 DNA: TGCGCCAGCAGCCAAGATAAGGGACAGGGAATGAGCACTGAAGCTTTCTTT. This gives the protein CASSQDKGQGMSTEAFF.